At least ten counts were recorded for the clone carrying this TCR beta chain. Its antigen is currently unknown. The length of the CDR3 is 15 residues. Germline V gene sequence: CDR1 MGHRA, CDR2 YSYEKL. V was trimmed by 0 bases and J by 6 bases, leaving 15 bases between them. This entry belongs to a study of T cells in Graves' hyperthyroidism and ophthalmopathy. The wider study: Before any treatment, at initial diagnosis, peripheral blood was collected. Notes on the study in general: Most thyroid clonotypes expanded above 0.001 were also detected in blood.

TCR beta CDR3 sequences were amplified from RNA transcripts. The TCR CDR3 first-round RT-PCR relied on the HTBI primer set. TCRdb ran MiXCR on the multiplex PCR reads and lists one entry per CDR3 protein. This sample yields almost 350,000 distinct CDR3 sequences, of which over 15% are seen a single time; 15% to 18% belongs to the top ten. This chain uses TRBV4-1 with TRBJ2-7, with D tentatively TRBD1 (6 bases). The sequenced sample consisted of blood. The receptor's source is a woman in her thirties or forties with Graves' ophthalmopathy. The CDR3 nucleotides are TGCGCCAGCAGCCAAGAGGACAGCAGAGTAGCCGAGCAGTACTTC. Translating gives CASSQEDSRVAEQYF.